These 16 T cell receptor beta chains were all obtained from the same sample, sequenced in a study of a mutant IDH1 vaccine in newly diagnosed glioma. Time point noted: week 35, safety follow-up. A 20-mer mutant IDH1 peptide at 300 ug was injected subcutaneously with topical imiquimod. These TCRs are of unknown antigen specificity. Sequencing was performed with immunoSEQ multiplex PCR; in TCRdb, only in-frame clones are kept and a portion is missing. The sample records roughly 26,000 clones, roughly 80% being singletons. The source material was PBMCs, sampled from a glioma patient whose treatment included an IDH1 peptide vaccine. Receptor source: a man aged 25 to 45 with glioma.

The CDR3 sequence is CASSPSGGINEQYF. As DNA, the CDR3 is TGTGCCAGCAGCCCCTCGGGAGGAATCAACGAGCAGTACTTC. This chain links TRBV7-9 with TRBJ2-7; 7 positions match TRBD2. Germline V gene data show CDR1 as SEHNR and CDR2 as FQNEAQ (reference sequence). This CDR3 region has 14 residues. With V trimmed by 5 bases and J by 5 bases, 9 bases remained unmatched.

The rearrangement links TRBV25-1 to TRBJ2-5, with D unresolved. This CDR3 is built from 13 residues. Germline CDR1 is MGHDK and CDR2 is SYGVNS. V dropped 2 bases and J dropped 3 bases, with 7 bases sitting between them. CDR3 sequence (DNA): TGTGCCAGCAGTGAAATTGGCGAAGAGACCCAGTACTTC. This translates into CASSEIGEETQYF.

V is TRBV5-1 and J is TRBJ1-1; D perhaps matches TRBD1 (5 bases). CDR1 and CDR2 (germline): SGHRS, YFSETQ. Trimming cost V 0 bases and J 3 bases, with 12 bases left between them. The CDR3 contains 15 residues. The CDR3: CASSLGAGTHTEAFF. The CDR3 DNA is TGCGCCAGCAGCTTGGGTGCAGGGACCCACACTGAAGCTTTCTTT.

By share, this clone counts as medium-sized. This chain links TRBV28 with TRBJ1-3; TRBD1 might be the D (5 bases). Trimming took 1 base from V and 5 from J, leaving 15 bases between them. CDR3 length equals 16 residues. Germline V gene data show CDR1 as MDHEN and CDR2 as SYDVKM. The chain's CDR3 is CASSLFVRTGRNTIYF. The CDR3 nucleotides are TGTGCCAGCAGTTTATTTGTCAGAACAGGCCGAAACACCATATATTTT.

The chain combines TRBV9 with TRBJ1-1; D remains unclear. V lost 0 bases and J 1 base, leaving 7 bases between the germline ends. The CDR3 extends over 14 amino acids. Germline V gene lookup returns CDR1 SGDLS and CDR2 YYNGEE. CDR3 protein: CASSVDRENTEAFF. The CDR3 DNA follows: TGTGCCAGCAGCGTAGATCGGGAGAACACTGAAGCTTTCTTT.

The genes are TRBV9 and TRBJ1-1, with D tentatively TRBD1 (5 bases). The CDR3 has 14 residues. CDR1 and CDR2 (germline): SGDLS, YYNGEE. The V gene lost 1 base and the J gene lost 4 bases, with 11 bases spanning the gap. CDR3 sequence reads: CASSVRAGGTEAFF. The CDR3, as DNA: TGTGCCAGCAGCGTAAGGGCGGGGGGCACTGAAGCTTTCTTT. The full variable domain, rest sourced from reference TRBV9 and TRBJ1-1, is DSGVTQTPKHLITATGQRVTLRCSPRSGDLSVYWYQQSLDQGLQFLIQYYNGEERAKGNILERFSAQQFPDLHSELNLSSLELGDSALYFCASSVRAGGTEAFFGQGTRLTVV.

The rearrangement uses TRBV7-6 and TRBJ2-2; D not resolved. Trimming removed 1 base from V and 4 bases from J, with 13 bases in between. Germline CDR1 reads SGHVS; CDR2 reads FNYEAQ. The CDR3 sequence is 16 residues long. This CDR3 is CASSLVRVPRTGELFF. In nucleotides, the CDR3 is TGTGCCAGCAGCTTAGTCAGAGTACCTCGCACCGGGGAGCTGTTTTTT.

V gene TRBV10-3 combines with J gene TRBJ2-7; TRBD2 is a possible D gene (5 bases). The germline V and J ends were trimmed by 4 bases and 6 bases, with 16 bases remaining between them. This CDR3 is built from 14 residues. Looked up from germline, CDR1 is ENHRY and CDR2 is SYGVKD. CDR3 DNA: TGTGCCATCAGTGCTGCAGGAGGTTCGAGCGAGCAGTACTTC. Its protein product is CAISAAGGSSEQYF.

CDR3 region: CAVGTGEGTEAFF. CDR3 sequence (DNA): TGCGCCGTAGGGACAGGGGAGGGCACTGAAGCTTTCTTT. The chain is built from TRBV10-2 and TRBJ1-1; 10 bases fit TRBD1. V lost 11 bases to trimming and J lost 4 bases; unmatched junction nucleotides: 7. The CDR3 length is 13 residues. Germline V gives CDR1 WSHSY, CDR2 SAAADI.

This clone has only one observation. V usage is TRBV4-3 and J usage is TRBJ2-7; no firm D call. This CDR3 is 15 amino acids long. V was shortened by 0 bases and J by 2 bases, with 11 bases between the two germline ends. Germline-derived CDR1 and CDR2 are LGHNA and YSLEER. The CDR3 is CASSQEDEGTYEQYF. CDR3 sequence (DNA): TGCGCCAGCAGCCAAGAGGACGAAGGGACCTACGAGCAGTACTTC.

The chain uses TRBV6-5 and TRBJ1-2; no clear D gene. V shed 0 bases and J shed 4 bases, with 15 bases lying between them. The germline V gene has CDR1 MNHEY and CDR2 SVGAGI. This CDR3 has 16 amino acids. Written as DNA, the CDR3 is TGTGCCAGCAGTTACTCGTGGCCAACTTCTACCTATGGCTACACCTTC. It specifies CASSYSWPTSTYGYTF.

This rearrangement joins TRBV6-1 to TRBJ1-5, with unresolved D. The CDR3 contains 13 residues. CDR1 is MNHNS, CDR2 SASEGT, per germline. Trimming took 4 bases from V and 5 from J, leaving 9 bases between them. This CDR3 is CASSGVLDQPQHF. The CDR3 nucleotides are TGTGCCAGCAGTGGTGTGTTGGATCAGCCCCAGCATTTT.

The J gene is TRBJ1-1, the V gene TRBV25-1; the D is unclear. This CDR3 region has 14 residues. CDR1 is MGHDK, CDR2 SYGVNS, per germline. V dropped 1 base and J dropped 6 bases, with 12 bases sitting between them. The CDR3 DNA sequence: TGTGCCAGCAGTGAATTTTCTGGGCGCCCTGAAGCTTTCTTT. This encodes CASSEFSGRPEAFF. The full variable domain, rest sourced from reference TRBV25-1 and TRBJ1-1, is EADIYQTPRYLVIGTGKKITLECSQTMGHDKMYWYQQDPGMELHLIHYSYGVNSTEKGDLSSESTVSRIRTEHFPLTLESARPSHTSQYLCASSEFSGRPEAFFGQGTRLTVV.

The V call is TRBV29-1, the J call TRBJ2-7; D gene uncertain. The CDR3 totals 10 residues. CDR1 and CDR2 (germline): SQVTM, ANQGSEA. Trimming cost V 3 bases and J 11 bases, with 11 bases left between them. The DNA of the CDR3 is TGCAGCGTTGAGAAGGATATTAAGTACTTC. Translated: CSVEKDIKYF.

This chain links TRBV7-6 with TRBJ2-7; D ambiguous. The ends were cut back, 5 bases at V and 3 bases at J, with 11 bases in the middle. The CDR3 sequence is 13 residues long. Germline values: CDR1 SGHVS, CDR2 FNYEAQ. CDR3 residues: CASSETDGYEQYF. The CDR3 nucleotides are TGTGCCAGCAGCGAAACGGACGGCTACGAGCAGTACTTC. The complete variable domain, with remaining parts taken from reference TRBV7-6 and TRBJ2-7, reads GAGVSQSPRYKVTKRGQDVALRCDPISGHVSLYWYRQALGQGPEFLTYFNYEAQQDKSGLPNDRFSAERPEGSISTLTIQRTEQRDSAMYRCASSETDGYEQYFGPGTRLTVT.

CDR3 region: CASSDSLDRYEQFF. DNA for the CDR3: TGTGCCAGCAGTGATTCCCTAGATAGGTATGAGCAGTTCTTC. The chain has TRBV2 and TRBJ2-1, with D unresolved. CDR1 and CDR2 from the germline V gene are SNHLY and FYNNEI. V was trimmed by 3 bases and J by 8 bases, leaving 14 bases between them. This CDR3 comprises 14 residues.